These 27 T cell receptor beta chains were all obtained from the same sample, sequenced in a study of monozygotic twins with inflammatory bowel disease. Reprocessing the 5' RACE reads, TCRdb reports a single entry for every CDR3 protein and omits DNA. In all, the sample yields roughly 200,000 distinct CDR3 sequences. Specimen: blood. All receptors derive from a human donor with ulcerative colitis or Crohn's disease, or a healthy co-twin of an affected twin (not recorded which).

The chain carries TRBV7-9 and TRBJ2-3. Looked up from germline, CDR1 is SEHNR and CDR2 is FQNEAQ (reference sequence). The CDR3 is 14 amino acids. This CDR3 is CTSSLSASTDTQYF.

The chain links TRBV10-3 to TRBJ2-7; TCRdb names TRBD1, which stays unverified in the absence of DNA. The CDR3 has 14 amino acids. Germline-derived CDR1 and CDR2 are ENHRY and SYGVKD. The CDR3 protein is CATGGQGGLDEQYF.

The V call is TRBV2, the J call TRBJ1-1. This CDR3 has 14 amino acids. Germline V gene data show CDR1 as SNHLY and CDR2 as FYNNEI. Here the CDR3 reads CARSVIQARIEAFF.

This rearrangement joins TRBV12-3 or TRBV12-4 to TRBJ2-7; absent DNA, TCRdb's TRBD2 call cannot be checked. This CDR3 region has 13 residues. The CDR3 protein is CASSFWAQYEQYF.

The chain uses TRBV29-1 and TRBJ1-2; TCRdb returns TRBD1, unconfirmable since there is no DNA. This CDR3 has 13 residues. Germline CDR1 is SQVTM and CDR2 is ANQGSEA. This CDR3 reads CSVAPGGNYGYTF.

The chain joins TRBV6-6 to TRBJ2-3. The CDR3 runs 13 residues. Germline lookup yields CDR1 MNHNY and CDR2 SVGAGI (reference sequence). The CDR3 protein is CASSYISTDTQYF.

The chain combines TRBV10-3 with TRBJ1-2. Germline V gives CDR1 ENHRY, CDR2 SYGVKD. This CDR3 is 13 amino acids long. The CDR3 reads CAISETFSYGYTF.

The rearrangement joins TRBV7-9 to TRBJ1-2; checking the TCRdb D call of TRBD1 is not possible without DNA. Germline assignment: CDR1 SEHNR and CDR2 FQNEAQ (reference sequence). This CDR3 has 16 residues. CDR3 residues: CASSFGEGTETYGYTF.

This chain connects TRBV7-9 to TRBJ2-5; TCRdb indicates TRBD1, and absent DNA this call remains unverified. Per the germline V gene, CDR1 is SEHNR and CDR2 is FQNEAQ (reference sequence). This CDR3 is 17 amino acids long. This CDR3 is CASSLAIPRGRKETQYF. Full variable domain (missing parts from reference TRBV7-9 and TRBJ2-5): DTGVSQNPRHKITKRGQNVTFRCDPISEHNRLYWYRQTLGQGPEFLTYFQNEAQLEKSRLLSDRFSAERPKGSFSTLEIQRTEQGDSAMYLCASSLAIPRGRKETQYFGPGTRLLVL.

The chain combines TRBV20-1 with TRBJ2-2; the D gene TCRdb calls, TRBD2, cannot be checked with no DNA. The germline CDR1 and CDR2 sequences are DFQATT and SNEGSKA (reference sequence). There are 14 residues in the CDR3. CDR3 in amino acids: CSASGLENTGELFF.

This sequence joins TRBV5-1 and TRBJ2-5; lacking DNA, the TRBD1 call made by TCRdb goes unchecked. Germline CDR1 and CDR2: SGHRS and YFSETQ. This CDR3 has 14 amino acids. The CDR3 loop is CATRGGPHQETQYF.

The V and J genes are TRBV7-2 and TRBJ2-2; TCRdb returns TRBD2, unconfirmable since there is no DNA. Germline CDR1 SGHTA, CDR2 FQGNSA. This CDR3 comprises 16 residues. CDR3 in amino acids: CASSLVSGLYTGELFF.

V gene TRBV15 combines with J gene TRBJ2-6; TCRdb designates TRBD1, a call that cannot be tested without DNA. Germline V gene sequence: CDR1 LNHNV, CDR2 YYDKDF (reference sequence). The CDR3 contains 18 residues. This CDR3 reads CATSRDGDRVTGANVLTF.

The CDR3 here is CASSLEPRGNFYTF. V usage is TRBV5-1 and J usage is TRBJ1-2; TCRdb's D call, TRBD1, is unchecked because there is no DNA. CDR1 and CDR2 (germline): SGHRS, YFSETQ. The CDR3 length is 14 residues.

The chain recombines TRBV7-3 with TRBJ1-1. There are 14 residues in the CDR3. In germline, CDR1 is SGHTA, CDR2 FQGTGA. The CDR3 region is CASSLMGWNTEAFF.

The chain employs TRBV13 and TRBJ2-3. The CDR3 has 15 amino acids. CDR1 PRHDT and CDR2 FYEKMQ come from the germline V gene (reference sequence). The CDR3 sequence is CASSLGDRDTDTQYF.

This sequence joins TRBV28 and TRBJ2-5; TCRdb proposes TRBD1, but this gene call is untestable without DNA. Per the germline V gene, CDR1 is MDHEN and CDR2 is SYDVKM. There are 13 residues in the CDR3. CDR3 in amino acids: CASSLWTEETQYF.

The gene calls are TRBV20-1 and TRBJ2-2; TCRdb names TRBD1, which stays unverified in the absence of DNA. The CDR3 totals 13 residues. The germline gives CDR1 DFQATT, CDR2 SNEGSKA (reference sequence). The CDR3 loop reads CSAPDTLAGELFF.

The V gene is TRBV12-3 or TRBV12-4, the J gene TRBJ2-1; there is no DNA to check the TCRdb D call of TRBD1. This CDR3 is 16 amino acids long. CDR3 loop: CDRAAPRSVTYNEQFF.

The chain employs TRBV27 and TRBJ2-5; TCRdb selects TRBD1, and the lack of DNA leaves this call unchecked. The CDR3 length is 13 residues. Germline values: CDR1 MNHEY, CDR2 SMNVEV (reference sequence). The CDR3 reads CASSAIWARTQYF.

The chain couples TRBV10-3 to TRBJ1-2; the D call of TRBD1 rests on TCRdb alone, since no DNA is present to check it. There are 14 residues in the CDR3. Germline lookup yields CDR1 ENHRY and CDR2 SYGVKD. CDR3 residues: CAIRPGQGDYGYTF.

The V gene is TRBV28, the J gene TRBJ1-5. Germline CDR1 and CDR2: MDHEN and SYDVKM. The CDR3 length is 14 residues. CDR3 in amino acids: CASSLLDRNQPQHF.

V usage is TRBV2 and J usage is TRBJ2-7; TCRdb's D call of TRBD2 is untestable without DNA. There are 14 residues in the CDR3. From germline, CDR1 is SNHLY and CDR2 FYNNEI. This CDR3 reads CASMGGQVPYEQYF. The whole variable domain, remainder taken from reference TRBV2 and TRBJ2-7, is EPEVTQTPSHQVTQMGQEVILRCVPISNHLYFYWYRQILGQKVEFLVSFYNNEISEKSEIFDDQFSVERPDGSNFTLKIRSTKLEDSAMYFCASMGGQVPYEQYFGPGTRLTVT.

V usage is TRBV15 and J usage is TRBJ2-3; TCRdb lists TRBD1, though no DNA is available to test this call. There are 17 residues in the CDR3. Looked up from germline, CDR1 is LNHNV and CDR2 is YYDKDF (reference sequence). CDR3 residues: CATSRTGHPGGGDTQYF.

The CDR3 protein is CASSLRPLAGVSYEQYF. The rearrangement joins TRBV7-9 to TRBJ2-7; TCRdb picks TRBD2, but there is no DNA to check that call. Germline loops: CDR1 SEHNR, CDR2 FQNEAQ (reference sequence). This CDR3 has 17 residues.

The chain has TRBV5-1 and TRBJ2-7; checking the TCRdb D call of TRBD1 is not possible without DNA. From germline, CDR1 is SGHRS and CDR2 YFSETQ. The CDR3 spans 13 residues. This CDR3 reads CASSRDGGYEQYF.

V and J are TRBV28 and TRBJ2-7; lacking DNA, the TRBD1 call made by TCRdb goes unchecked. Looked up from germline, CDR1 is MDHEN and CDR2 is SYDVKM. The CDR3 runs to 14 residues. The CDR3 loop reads CASNLDGATYEQYF. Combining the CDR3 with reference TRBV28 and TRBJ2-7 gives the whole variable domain DVKVTQSSRYLVKRTGEKVFLECVQDMDHENMFWYRQDPGLGLRLIYFSYDVKMKEKGDIPEGYSVSREKKERFSLILESASTNQTSMYLCASNLDGATYEQYFGPGTRLTVT.